These 5 T cell receptor beta chains were all obtained from the same sample, sequenced in a study of blood T cell repertoires in COVID-19. Some clones are missing from TCRdb's copy, which holds only in-frame ones; the method was immunoSEQ multiplex PCR. The sample yields roughly 410,000 clones, 89% seen once. What was sequenced was peripheral blood. The receptors come from a middle-aged woman with COVID-19, enrolled during active disease.

The chain is built from TRBV5-4 and TRBJ2-1; TRBD2 aligns across 10 bases. Germline trimming cut 1 base from V and 5 bases from J; bases unmatched to any gene: 9. In germline, CDR1 is SGHNT, CDR2 YYREEE (reference sequence). This CDR3 spans 17 amino acids. Here the CDR3 reads CASSLFSGLAADNEQFF. The CDR3 coding sequence is TGTGCCAGCAGCTTGTTCTCCGGACTAGCGGCCGACAATGAGCAGTTCTTC. The full variable domain, in which reference TRBV5-4 and TRBJ2-1 provide the parts outside the CDR3, is ETGVTQSPTHLIKTRGQQVTLRCSSQSGHNTVSWYQQALGQGPQFIFQYYREEENGRGNFPPRFSGLQFPNYSSELNVNALELDDSALYLCASSLFSGLAADNEQFFGPGTRLTVL.

The genes are TRBV18 and TRBJ2-2, with a tentative D call TRBD2 (5 bases). The V and J ends lost 9 bases and 2 bases respectively, with 19 bases between them. Germline values: CDR1 KGHSH, CDR2 LQKENI. The CDR3 is 16 amino acids. The CDR3 here is CASPPFSGSNTGELFF. DNA for the CDR3: TGTGCCAGTCCACCATTCAGCGGCAGTAACACCGGGGAGCTGTTTTTT.

Many counts were recorded for this clone. In DNA form, the CDR3 reads TGCGCCAGCAGGCCAAAATACAGGGGGACGGAAGCTTTCTTT. It encodes CASRPKYRGTEAFF. This rearrangement joins TRBV10-1 to TRBJ1-1; the match to TRBD1 covers 8 bases. V lost 6 bases, J lost 8 bases, and 11 bases stayed unmatched. Looked up from germline, CDR1 is WNHNN and CDR2 is SYGVQD (reference sequence). This CDR3 is built from 14 residues.

The chain joins TRBV30 to TRBJ1-1, with 7 bases fitting TRBD1. The trim removed 8 bases at V and 0 bases at J, leaving 9 bases unmatched. CDR1 GTSNPN and CDR2 SVGIG come from the germline V gene (reference sequence). The CDR3 length is 14 residues. The CDR3 bases are TGTGCCACAAAAATGGGACAGCTGAACACTGAAGCTTTCTTT. Its protein product is CATKMGQLNTEAFF.

The chain carries TRBV7-9 and TRBJ2-5; 9 positions match TRBD2. V lost 5 bases, J lost 2 bases, and 6 bases stayed unmatched. The germline V gene encodes CDR1 SEHNR and CDR2 FQNEAQ (reference sequence). CDR3 length equals 15 residues. The chain's CDR3 is CASSARLAEQETQYF. CDR3 coding DNA: TGTGCCAGCAGCGCCCGACTAGCGGAGCAAGAGACCCAGTACTTC.